The 27 T cell receptor beta chains below all came from one sample that was sequenced in a study of T cells in Graves' hyperthyroidism and ophthalmopathy. Amplified regions were TCR beta CDR3 sequences from RNA transcripts. Carried out on the TCR CDR3, a first-round RT-PCR used the HTBI primer set. TCRdb itself ran the multiplex PCR reads through MiXCR, one entry per CDR3 protein. The sample holds under 300,000 distinct CDR3 sequences, approximately 12% seen once. Sequenced material: blood. The receptors derive from a woman between 25 and 40 years old with Graves' hyperthyroidism that later progressed to Graves' ophthalmopathy.

In its sample, this clonotype was seen a few times. V is TRBV6-6 and J is TRBJ2-7; perhaps TRBD1 as D (5 bases). The V end lost 2 bases, the J end lost 4 bases, and 15 bases lay between the germline ends. This CDR3 is 15 amino acids long. Germline assignment: CDR1 MNHNY and CDR2 SVGAGI (reference sequence). Here the CDR3 DNA reads TGTGCCAGCAGTTACGTCCAGGGTAGCAGGTACGAGCAGTACTTC. Translation gives CASSYVQGSRYEQYF.

The CDR3 DNA reads as TGTGCCAGCAGTTCGGACCCTAGCGGACAAACCTACGAGCAGTACTTC. Its translation is CASSSDPSGQTYEQYF. The chain carries TRBV6-2 or TRBV6-3 and TRBJ2-7; 7 bases agree with TRBD2. The V and J ends lost 4 bases and 2 bases, in that order; junction bases with no gene match: 11. This CDR3 is 16 amino acids long. The germline CDR1 and CDR2 sequences are MNHEY and SVGEGT.

In its sample, this clonotype was seen many times. This CDR3 reads CASRPGLAGRNEQYF. The DNA for the CDR3 is TGTGCCAGCCGGCCGGGACTAGCGGGGAGGAACGAGCAGTACTTC. The J gene is TRBJ2-7, the V gene TRBV13; 13 bases are a match to TRBD2. Germline V gives CDR1 PRHDT, CDR2 FYEKMQ (reference sequence). The CDR3 has 15 amino acids. Trimming cost V 8 bases and J 5 bases; bases outside gene matches: 9.

Ten or more counts support this clonotype. The J gene is TRBJ2-4, the V gene TRBV2; the D gene is possibly TRBD1 (5 bases). CDR1 is SNHLY and CDR2 is FYNNEI in the germline V gene. The CDR3 consists of 11 residues. V lost 5 bases, J lost 8 bases, and 7 bases lay in between. CDR3 in amino acids: CASSFRDIQYF. The CDR3 DNA reads TGTGCCAGCAGTTTCAGGGACATTCAGTACTTC.

This clonotype was counted ten times or more. The gene calls are TRBV5-1 and TRBJ1-2, with TRBD1 as a possible D gene (5 bases). This CDR3 has 15 residues. Germline values: CDR1 SGHRS, CDR2 YFSETQ. The germline V and J ends were trimmed by 0 bases and 0 bases, with 9 bases remaining between them. The CDR3 DNA sequence: TGCGCCAGCAGCTTGGACGGAGGGGCTAACTATGGCTACACCTTC. This gives the protein CASSLDGGANYGYTF.

This clonotype was counted ten times or more. The rearrangement links TRBV6-1 to TRBJ2-7; D unclear. The CDR3 has 12 residues. Germline V gene sequence: CDR1 MNHNS, CDR2 SASEGT. V lost 8 bases to trimming and J lost 4 bases, with 12 bases between them. The CDR3 DNA reads as TGTGCCAGCGGTAGTCTGGAGTACGAGCAGTACTTC. This sequence encodes CASGSLEYEQYF.

This clonotype was detected many times. This chain joins TRBV28 and TRBJ1-1; tentatively, D is TRBD1 (5 bases). Trimming pared 5 bases from V and 3 bases from J, leaving 16 bases between. The germline gives CDR1 MDHEN, CDR2 SYDVKM. The CDR3 spans 15 residues. The CDR3, as DNA: TGTGCCAGCAGTCCATCGGGACCCGGGGACACTGAAGCTTTCTTT. Its translation is CASSPSGPGDTEAFF.

This clonotype was seen many times. This chain links TRBV29-1 with TRBJ1-1, with TRBD1 matching over 11 bases. The germline CDR1 and CDR2 sequences are SQVTM and ANQGSEA. J lost 3 bases, V lost 3 bases, and 3 bases had no gene match. This CDR3 spans 14 amino acids. In nucleotides, the CDR3 is TGCAGCGTTGATGGACAGGGGGCGTACACTGAAGCTTTCTTT. It is translated as CSVDGQGAYTEAFF. Based on the CDR3 plus reference TRBV29-1 and TRBJ1-1, the full variable domain is SAVISQKPSRDICQRGTSLTIQCQVDSQVTMMFWYRQQPGQSLTLIATANQGSEATYESGFVIDKFPISRPNLTFSTLTVSNMSPEDSSIYLCSVDGQGAYTEAFFGQGTRLTVV.

This clonotype was found a few times. The chain employs TRBV4-3 and TRBJ1-4; 9 bases map to TRBD1. The CDR3 loop spans 16 amino acids. V trimming: 0 bases; J trimming: 8 bases; junction bases outside the gene matches: 7. Germline V gives CDR1 LGHNA, CDR2 YSLEER. The CDR3 nucleotides are TGCGCCAGCAGCCAAGACGCCGGGACAGGGCACGAAAAACTGTTTTTT. This translates into CASSQDAGTGHEKLFF.

This clonotype was counted many times. This chain joins TRBV28 and TRBJ2-1, with 11 bases identical to TRBD2. The CDR3 has 19 residues. Germline loops: CDR1 MDHEN, CDR2 SYDVKM. V trimming: 5 bases; J trimming: 0 bases; junction bases outside the gene matches: 12. The CDR3 DNA reads as TGTGCCAGCAGTACCGGGACTAGCGGAGGGGAGAGCTCCTACAATGAGCAGTTCTTC. Protein sequence: CASSTGTSGGESSYNEQFF.

This clonotype was observed many times. The chain combines TRBV6-1 with TRBJ2-2; 8 bases are a match to TRBD2. V gave up 6 bases and J gave up 6 bases; unmatched junction bases: 6. CDR1 MNHNS and CDR2 SASEGT come from the germline V gene. CDR3 length: 14 residues. This CDR3 reads CASRAGGSSGELFF. The DNA of the CDR3 is TGTGCCAGCAGGGCGGGGGGCTCGTCCGGGGAGCTGTTTTTT.

At least ten counts were recorded for this clonotype. J is TRBJ1-2 and V is TRBV7-2; D is possibly TRBD1 (6 bases). The CDR3 covers 12 residues. The germline gives CDR1 SGHTA, CDR2 FQGNSA. V gave up 6 bases and J gave up 6 bases, with 11 bases separating them. For the CDR3, the DNA is TGTGCCAGCAGACTCACAGGGCATGGCTACACCTTC. Protein sequence: CASRLTGHGYTF.

In this sample, this clonotype turned up many times. CDR3 nucleotide sequence: TGTGCCAGCAGTGAAGGGCGCCATCAGCCCCAGCATTTT. Its translation: CASSEGRHQPQHF. V is TRBV2 and J is TRBJ1-5, with D uncertain. Trimming shortened V by 1 base and J by 5 bases, and 6 bases separated the two germline ends. CDR1 SNHLY and CDR2 FYNNEI come from the germline V gene. There are 13 residues in the CDR3.

This clonotype has at least ten counts. V and J are TRBV2 and TRBJ2-2, with unresolved D. V was pared by 7 bases and J by 6 bases, with 9 bases between. The CDR3 loop spans 12 amino acids. CDR1 is SNHLY and CDR2 is FYNNEI in the germline V gene. The chain's CDR3 is CASMRWAGELFF. The CDR3 region has the DNA TGTGCCAGCATGAGGTGGGCCGGGGAGCTGTTTTTT. The whole variable domain, remainder taken from reference TRBV2 and TRBJ2-2, is EPEVTQTPSHQVTQMGQEVILRCVPISNHLYFYWYRQILGQKVEFLVSFYNNEISEKSEIFDDQFSVERPDGSNFTLKIRSTKLEDSAMYFCASMRWAGELFFGEGSRLTVL.

The V gene is TRBV30, the J gene TRBJ1-1, with TRBD1 matching over 10 bases. Germline CDR1 GTSNPN, CDR2 SVGIG (reference sequence). V gave up 2 bases and J gave up 10 bases; unmatched junction bases: 4. This CDR3 region has 12 residues. CDR3 amino acids: CAWSIGTGVAFF. The CDR3 DNA sequence: TGTGCCTGGAGTATCGGGACAGGGGTAGCTTTCTTT.

This clonotype showed up many times. This chain links TRBV4-3 with TRBJ2-1; 10 nucleotides line up with TRBD2. Germline CDR1 and CDR2: LGHNA and YSLEER. V lost 0 bases, J lost 4 bases, and 3 bases stayed unmatched. This CDR3 is 16 amino acids long. The CDR3 here is CASSQEPSGSYNEQFF. CDR3 coding DNA: TGCGCCAGCAGCCAAGAACCTAGCGGGAGTTACAATGAGCAGTTCTTC.

The chain combines TRBV4-3 with TRBJ2-2; D call uncertain. This CDR3 has 19 residues. V was clipped by 0 bases and J by 6 bases, with 23 bases between them. Per the germline V gene, CDR1 is LGHNA and CDR2 is YSLEER. CDR3 loop: CASSQDTPAVFSRAGELFF. The CDR3 nucleotides are TGCGCCAGCAGCCAAGATACCCCGGCTGTTTTCAGTAGGGCCGGGGAGCTGTTTTTT.

Many counts were recorded for this clonotype. V usage is TRBV29-1 and J usage is TRBJ2-7; 9 bases map to TRBD2. Trimming at V came to 1 base and at J to 3 bases, leaving 4 bases not matched to a gene. The CDR3 sequence is 14 residues long. CDR1 and CDR2 (germline): SQVTM, ANQGSEA. CDR3 DNA sequence: TGCAGCGTTGAAGGGCGGGAGGGAGGCTACGAGCAGTACTTC. Its translation: CSVEGREGGYEQYF.

There are many counts of this clonotype. The chain employs TRBV11-1 and TRBJ2-3; weak D call: TRBD1 (6 bases). Trimming stripped 5 bases from V and 5 bases from J, with 20 bases between. This CDR3 is built from 16 residues. Germline V gene data show CDR1 as SGHAT and CDR2 as FQDESV (reference sequence). This CDR3 reads CASSPRVPRGGDTQYF. Written as DNA, the CDR3 is TGTGCCAGCAGCCCCAGGGTCCCCCGAGGGGGAGATACGCAGTATTTT. The full variable domain, its missing parts supplied by reference TRBV11-1 and TRBJ2-3, is EAEVAQSPRYKITEKSQAVAFWCDPISGHATLYWYRQILGQGPELLVQFQDESVVDDSQLPKDRFSAERLKGVDSTLKIQPAELGDSAMYLCASSPRVPRGGDTQYFGPGTRLTVL.

This clonotype was found many times. The chain is built from TRBV20-1 and TRBJ2-3; D is possibly TRBD2 (5 bases). The CDR3 consists of 17 residues. The germline gives CDR1 DFQATT, CDR2 SNEGSKA (reference sequence). Trimming left V 3 bases short and J 1 base short, with 20 bases between. DNA for the CDR3: TGCAGTGCTAGCGGCCCTCTAGCCCGCGGTGGCACAGATACGCAGTATTTT. Its protein is CSASGPLARGGTDTQYF.

This clonotype was seen at least ten times. The chain is built from TRBV29-1 and TRBJ1-2; maybe TRBD1 (6 bases). The CDR3 is made up of 14 amino acids. CDR1 is SQVTM, CDR2 ANQGSEA, per germline. Trimming took off 3 bases at V and 4 bases at J, with 15 bases between the two ends. The CDR3 DNA sequence: TGCAGCGTTGACCCGTCGGCGGGGGCCTATGGCTACACCTTC. Amino acids: CSVDPSAGAYGYTF.

This clonotype has at least ten counts. This sequence joins TRBV28 and TRBJ2-7, with 8 nucleotides matching TRBD2. This CDR3 contains 15 residues. The germline CDR1 and CDR2 sequences are MDHEN and SYDVKM. V shed 8 bases, J shed 2 bases, and the junction held 11 bases outside the gene matches. CDR3 nucleotides: TGTGCCAGCGAGACAGCGGGAGAAGTACCCTACGAGCAGTACTTC. This encodes CASETAGEVPYEQYF. Using reference TRBV28 and TRBJ2-7 for the parts outside the CDR3, the full variable domain is DVKVTQSSRYLVKRTGEKVFLECVQDMDHENMFWYRQDPGLGLRLIYFSYDVKMKEKGDIPEGYSVSREKKERFSLILESASTNQTSMYLCASETAGEVPYEQYFGPGTRLTVT.

This clonotype was recorded at least ten times. The J gene is TRBJ1-1, the V gene TRBV6-1; no firm D call. This CDR3 region has 13 residues. From germline, CDR1 is MNHNS and CDR2 SASEGT. V was clipped by 6 bases and J by 1 base, with 9 bases between them. The CDR3 bases are TGTGCCAGCAGCTTAAGAGGGAACACTGAAGCTTTCTTT. It specifies CASSLRGNTEAFF.

In this sample, this clonotype turned up a few times. At one of its ends the junction is not consistent with the germline gene, which may arise from a read error. V usage is TRBV19 and J usage is TRBJ1-1, with D possibly TRBD1 on 5 matching bases. The CDR3 is 14 residues long. Germline V gives CDR1 LNHDA, CDR2 SQIVND (reference sequence). This CDR3 is CASSIAGGNTEALF. CDR3 coding DNA: TGTGCCAGTAGTATCGCCGGGGGGAACACTGAAGCTCTCTTT. The whole variable domain, remainder taken from reference TRBV19 and TRBJ1-1, is DGGITQSPKYLFRKEGQNVTLSCEQNLNHDAMYWYRQDPGQGLRLIYYSQIVNDFQKGDIAEGYSVSREKKESFPLTVTSAQKNPTAFYLCASSIAGGNTEALFGQGTRLTVV.

There are a few counts of this clonotype. The chain joins TRBV19 to TRBJ2-1; D is ambiguous. V gave up 1 base and J gave up 8 bases, with 12 bases separating them. Germline V gene lookup returns CDR1 LNHDA and CDR2 SQIVND (reference sequence). This CDR3 has 14 amino acids. CDR3 sequence: CASSIVSGSDEQFF. CDR3 DNA sequence: TGTGCCAGTAGTATAGTTTCGGGTTCGGATGAGCAGTTCTTC.

This clonotype has ten or more counts. The V gene is TRBV27, the J gene TRBJ1-2; TRBD1 aligns across 9 bases. CDR1 MNHEY and CDR2 SMNVEV come from the germline V gene (reference sequence). The CDR3 totals 14 residues. V was pared by 5 bases and J by 4 bases, with 5 bases of the junction left unmatched. CDR3 bases: TGTGCCAGCAGTGAAGGGACAGGGCTCTATGGCTACACCTTC. It specifies CASSEGTGLYGYTF.

This clonotype was counted only a few times. V is TRBV9 and J is TRBJ2-2; D might be TRBD2 (6 bases). The germline gives CDR1 SGDLS, CDR2 YYNGEE. V lost 2 bases, J lost 4 bases, and 9 bases lay in between. The CDR3 extends over 14 amino acids. The CDR3 sequence is CASSVGLTTGELFF. Here the CDR3 DNA reads TGTGCCAGCAGCGTGGGACTGACCACCGGGGAGCTGTTTTTT.